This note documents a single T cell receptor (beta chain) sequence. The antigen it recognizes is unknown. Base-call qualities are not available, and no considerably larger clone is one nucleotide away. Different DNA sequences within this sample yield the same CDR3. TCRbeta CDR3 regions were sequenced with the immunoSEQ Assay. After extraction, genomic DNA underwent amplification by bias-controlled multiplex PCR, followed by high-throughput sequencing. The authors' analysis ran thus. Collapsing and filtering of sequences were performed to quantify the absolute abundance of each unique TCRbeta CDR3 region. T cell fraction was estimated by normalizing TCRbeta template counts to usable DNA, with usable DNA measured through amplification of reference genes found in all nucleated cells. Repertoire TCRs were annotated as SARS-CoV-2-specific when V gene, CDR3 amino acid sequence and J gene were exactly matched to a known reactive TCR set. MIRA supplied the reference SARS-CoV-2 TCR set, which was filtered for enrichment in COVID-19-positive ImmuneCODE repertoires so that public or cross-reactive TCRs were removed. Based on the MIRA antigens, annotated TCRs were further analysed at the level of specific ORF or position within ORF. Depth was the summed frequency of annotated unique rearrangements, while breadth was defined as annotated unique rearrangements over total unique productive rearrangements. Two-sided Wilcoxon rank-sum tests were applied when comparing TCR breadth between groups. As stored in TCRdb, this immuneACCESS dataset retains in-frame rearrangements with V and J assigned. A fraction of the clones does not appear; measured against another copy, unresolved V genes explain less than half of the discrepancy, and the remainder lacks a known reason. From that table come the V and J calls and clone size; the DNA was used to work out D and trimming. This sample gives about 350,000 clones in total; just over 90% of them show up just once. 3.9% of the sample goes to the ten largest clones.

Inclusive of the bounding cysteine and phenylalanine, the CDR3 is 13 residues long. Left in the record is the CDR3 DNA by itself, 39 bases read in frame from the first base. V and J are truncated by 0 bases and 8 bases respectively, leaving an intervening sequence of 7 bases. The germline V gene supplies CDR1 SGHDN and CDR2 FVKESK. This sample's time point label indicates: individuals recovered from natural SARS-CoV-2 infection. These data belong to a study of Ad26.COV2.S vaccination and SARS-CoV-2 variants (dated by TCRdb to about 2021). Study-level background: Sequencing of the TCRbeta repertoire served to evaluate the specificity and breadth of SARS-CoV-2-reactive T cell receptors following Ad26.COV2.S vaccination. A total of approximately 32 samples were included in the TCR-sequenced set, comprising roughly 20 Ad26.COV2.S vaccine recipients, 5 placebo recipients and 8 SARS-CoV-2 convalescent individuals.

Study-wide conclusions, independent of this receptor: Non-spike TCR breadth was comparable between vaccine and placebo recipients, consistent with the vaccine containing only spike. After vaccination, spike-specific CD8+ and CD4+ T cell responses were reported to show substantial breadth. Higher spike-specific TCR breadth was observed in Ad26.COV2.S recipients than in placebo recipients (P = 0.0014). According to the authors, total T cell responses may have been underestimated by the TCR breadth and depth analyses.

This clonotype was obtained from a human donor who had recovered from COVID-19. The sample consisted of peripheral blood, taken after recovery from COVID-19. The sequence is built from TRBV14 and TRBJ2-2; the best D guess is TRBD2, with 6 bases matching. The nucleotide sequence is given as TGTGCCAGCAGCCAAGATCGGGGGGGGGAGCTGTTTTTT. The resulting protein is CASSQDRGGELFF.